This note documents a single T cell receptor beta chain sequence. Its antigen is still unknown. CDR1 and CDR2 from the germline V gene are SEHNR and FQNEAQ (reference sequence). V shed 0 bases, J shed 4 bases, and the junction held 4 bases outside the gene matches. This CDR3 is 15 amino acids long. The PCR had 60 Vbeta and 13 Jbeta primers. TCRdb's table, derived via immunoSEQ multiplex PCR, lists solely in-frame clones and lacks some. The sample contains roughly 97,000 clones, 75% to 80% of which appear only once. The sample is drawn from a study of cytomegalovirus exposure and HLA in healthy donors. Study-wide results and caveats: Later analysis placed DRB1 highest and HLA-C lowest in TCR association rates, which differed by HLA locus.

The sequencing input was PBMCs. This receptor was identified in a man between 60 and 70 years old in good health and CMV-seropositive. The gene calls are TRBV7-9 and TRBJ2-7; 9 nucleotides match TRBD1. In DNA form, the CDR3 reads TGTGCCAGCAGCTTAGCGGGACAGGGCGGGTACGAGCAGTACTTC. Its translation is CASSLAGQGGYEQYF.